The 21 T cell receptor beta chains in this list originate from one sample, sequenced in a study of blood T cell repertoires in COVID-19 (dated by TCRdb to about 2020). To prepare the library, the immunoSEQ multiplex PCR assay was applied. The immuneACCESS repertoire file appears here via TCRdb, limited to in-frame rearrangements. These files lack a portion of the clones; in checked studies, under half of the deficit traces to unresolved V genes, and the cause of the others is not known. Across this sample there are some 270,000 clones, with over 75% seen only once. The ten largest make up approximately 10% of the sample. Sequences were obtained from peripheral blood. All receptors come from a woman in her sixties or seventies with acute or convalescent COVID-19.

The rearrangement links TRBV27 to TRBJ2-2; D gene uncertain. Trimming left V 5 bases short and J 6 bases short, with 13 bases between. Per the germline V gene, CDR1 is MNHEY and CDR2 is SMNVEV (reference sequence). The CDR3 spans 14 residues. The CDR3 loop is CASSLRAYSGELFF. CDR3 nucleotide sequence: TGTGCCAGCAGTCTGCGCGCCTACTCCGGGGAGCTGTTTTTT.

J is TRBJ1-5 and V is TRBV7-9; D uncertain. Germline loops: CDR1 SEHNR, CDR2 FQNEAQ (reference sequence). V was pared by 2 bases and J by 5 bases, with 7 bases between. This CDR3 contains 13 residues. The CDR3 sequence: CASSLKGDQPQHF. CDR3 nucleotides: TGTGCCAGCAGCTTAAAGGGAGATCAGCCCCAGCATTTT.

This sequence joins TRBV19 and TRBJ2-5, with TRBD2 identical over 9 bases. The V gene end was trimmed by 6 bases and the J gene end by 5 bases; junction bases not matched to a gene: 10. The CDR3 extends over 15 amino acids. Germline CDR1 reads LNHDA; CDR2 reads SQIVND (reference sequence). The chain's CDR3 is CASSRGLAGFETQYF. The DNA for the CDR3 is TGTGCCAGTAGCCGAGGGCTAGCGGGGTTTGAGACCCAGTACTTC.

V is TRBV7-8 and J is TRBJ2-3; 9 bases map to TRBD2. This CDR3 contains 17 residues. Germline CDR1 and CDR2: SGHVS and FQNEAQ. The ends lost 1 base at V and 2 bases at J; junction bases unmatched: 7. In DNA, the CDR3 is TGTGCCAGCAGCTTAGGGGGTTTAGCGGGGGACACAGATACGCAGTATTTT. Translated, it gives CASSLGGLAGDTDTQYF.

The chain is built from TRBV6-5 and TRBJ1-5; 8 bases fit TRBD1. The CDR3 has 14 residues. Germline V CDR1 and CDR2: MNHEY, SVGAGI. The V and J ends lost 5 bases and 7 bases, in that order; junction bases with no gene match: 7. The CDR3 DNA sequence: TGTGCCAGCAGTCCTGGACAGGGCATCCAGCCCCAGCATTTT. Translated: CASSPGQGIQPQHF.

The rearrangement joins TRBV5-1 to TRBJ2-1; 7 nucleotides align to TRBD1. The trim removed 4 bases at V and 7 bases at J, leaving 5 bases unmatched. Looked up from germline, CDR1 is SGHRS and CDR2 is YFSETQ. CDR3 length: 13 amino acids. CDR3 protein: CASSPRDRNEQFF. The DNA of the CDR3 is TGCGCCAGCAGCCCCCGGGACAGAAATGAGCAGTTCTTC.

This chain joins TRBV5-1 and TRBJ2-7, with D possibly TRBD1 on 6 matching bases. Germline V gene sequence: CDR1 SGHRS, CDR2 YFSETQ. V lost 4 bases and J 3 bases, leaving 17 bases between the germline ends. The length of the CDR3 is 15 residues. DNA of the CDR3: TGCGCCAGCAGCCCAAGAGGGACAAGTATCTACGAGCAGTACTTC. This translates into CASSPRGTSIYEQYF.

The chain couples TRBV6-5 to TRBJ1-1; TRBD1 might be the D (5 bases). CDR1 and CDR2 (germline): MNHEY, SVGAGI. V was pared by 7 bases and J by 1 base, with 13 bases between. The CDR3 extends over 14 amino acids. CDR3 sequence: CASTIAGGNTEAFF. CDR3 DNA sequence: TGTGCCAGCACCATCGCCGGGGGGAACACTGAAGCTTTCTTT.

This chain uses TRBV6-5 with TRBJ2-3; D unclear. Germline lookup yields CDR1 MNHEY and CDR2 SVGAGI. The CDR3 consists of 16 residues. Trimming shortened V by 0 bases and J by 2 bases, and 12 bases separated the two germline ends. The CDR3 nucleotides are TGTGCCAGCAGTTACTCGAGCCGGGTGAACACAGATACGCAGTATTTT. Protein sequence: CASSYSSRVNTDTQYF.

The chain employs TRBV3-1 (or the pseudogene TRBV3-2) and TRBJ1-5, with D perhaps matching TRBD1 (5 bases). CDR1 and CDR2 (germline): LGHDT, YNNKEL (reference sequence). V was shortened by 0 bases and J by 7 bases, with 13 bases between the two germline ends. The CDR3 has 15 residues. CDR3 coding DNA: TGTGCCAGCAGCCAAGATCTCAGTACAGGCCAGCCCCAGCATTTT. It translates to CASSQDLSTGQPQHF.

The rearrangement joins TRBV6-4 to TRBJ2-3; 9 bases line up with TRBD2. Unmatched junction bases numbered 6, after V lost 2 bases and J lost 3 bases. The V gene's germline CDR1 is MRHNA and CDR2 SNTAGT. The CDR3 covers 16 residues. The CDR3, as DNA: TGTGCCAGCAGTGACATGGCGGGGGGGCCGACAGATACGCAGTATTTT. Protein sequence: CASSDMAGGPTDTQYF.

The chain uses TRBV19 and TRBJ2-7; TRBD1 agrees at 7 bases. CDR3 length equals 13 residues. After removal of 4 bases from V and 1 base from J, the junction contained 1 base not matched to a gene. Looked up from germline, CDR1 is LNHDA and CDR2 is SQIVND (reference sequence). In DNA form, the CDR3 reads TGTGCCAGTAGTAGGGACAGATCCTACGAGCAGTACTTC. Translated, it gives CASSRDRSYEQYF.

The rearrangement uses TRBV10-3 and TRBJ2-1; D may be TRBD2 (5 bases). V dropped 0 bases and J dropped 10 bases, with 16 bases sitting between them. Germline V lookup: CDR1 ENHRY, CDR2 SYGVKD. The CDR3 has 15 residues. CDR3 protein: CAISESIFRDQEQFF. The CDR3 DNA is TGTGCCATCAGTGAGTCGATATTCCGGGATCAAGAGCAGTTCTTC.

The chain employs TRBV5-1 and TRBJ2-7; TRBD2 might be the D (5 bases). The CDR3 has 14 residues. Germline V lookup: CDR1 SGHRS, CDR2 YFSETQ. V dropped 0 bases and J dropped 1 base, with 8 bases sitting between them. CDR3 region: CASSLGGPSYEQYF. In DNA, the CDR3 is TGCGCCAGCAGCTTGGGAGGGCCTTCCTACGAGCAGTACTTC.

The chain joins TRBV18 to TRBJ2-7; weak D call: TRBD2 (6 bases). Per germline, CDR1 KGHSH and CDR2 LQKENI. This CDR3 contains 14 residues. Trimming took 3 bases from V and 6 from J, leaving 15 bases between them. In nucleotides, the CDR3 is TGTGCCAGCTCACCGGGGCACTCCGGGGGCGAGCAGTACTTC. Residues: CASSPGHSGGEQYF.

The chain joins TRBV19 to TRBJ2-1; 12 nucleotides match TRBD2. The CDR3 is 18 amino acids. Germline CDR1 is LNHDA and CDR2 is SQIVND (reference sequence). The V gene end was trimmed by 5 bases and the J gene end by 7 bases; junction bases not matched to a gene: 15. CDR3 nucleotides: TGTGCCAGTAGTGTCCAAACGGTGCTAGCGGGGGGGCCGAATGAGCAGTTCTTC. Protein sequence: CASSVQTVLAGGPNEQFF.

A remark on this clone: The junction differs from germline at one of its ends, possibly a read error. The same CDR3 arises from other DNA sequences in this sample as well. The chain employs TRBV20-1 and TRBJ1-1, with no clear D. This CDR3 contains 11 residues. Germline V gene lookup returns CDR1 DFQATT and CDR2 SNEGSKA (reference sequence). CDR3 sequence (DNA): TGCGGTGCTCTAGCCTACACTGAAGCTTTCTTT. It codes for CGALAYTEAFF.

The chain links TRBV7-2 to TRBJ2-1, with 8 bases lining up with TRBD1. CDR1 SGHTA and CDR2 FQGNSA come from the germline V gene. V gave up 5 bases and J gave up 6 bases; unmatched junction bases: 12. The CDR3 runs 16 residues. Here the CDR3 reads CASSDQGARVGNEQFF. As DNA, the CDR3 is TGTGCCAGCAGCGATCAGGGGGCTCGGGTGGGCAATGAGCAGTTCTTC. The variable domain in full, completed from reference TRBV7-2 and TRBJ2-1, reads GAGVSQSPSNKVTEKGKDVELRCDPISGHTALYWYRQSLGQGLEFLIYFQGNSAPDKSGLPSDRFSAERTGGSVSTLTIQRTQQEDSAVYLCASSDQGARVGNEQFFGPGTRLTVL.

The chain recombines TRBV25-1 with TRBJ2-7, with D possibly TRBD2 on 5 matching bases. Between the trimmed V and J ends, which lost 6 bases and 2 bases, there was a span of 20 bases. The length of the CDR3 is 16 residues. Looked up from germline, CDR1 is MGHDK and CDR2 is SYGVNS. The CDR3 protein is CASSPLGSGLTYEQYF. The CDR3 coding sequence is TGTGCCAGCAGCCCGCTAGGGAGCGGTCTAACCTACGAGCAGTACTTC.

The gene calls are TRBV2 and TRBJ1-2; D possibly corresponds to TRBD1 (5 bases). The CDR3 has 13 amino acids. In germline, CDR1 is SNHLY, CDR2 FYNNEI. V lost 6 bases and J 2 bases, leaving 10 bases between the germline ends. The CDR3: CASSVTENYGYTF. The CDR3 nucleotides are TGTGCCAGCAGCGTGACAGAGAACTATGGCTACACCTTC.

This sequence joins TRBV5-1 and TRBJ1-1; D may be TRBD1 (5 bases). The CDR3 runs 15 residues. Between the trimmed V and J ends, which lost 3 bases and 8 bases, there was a span of 20 bases. Germline CDR1 and CDR2: SGHRS and YFSETQ. CDR3 coding DNA: TGCGCCAGCAGCTCTCCAGCCTCAGGAAGGGGAGAAGCTTTCTTT. Amino acid sequence: CASSSPASGRGEAFF.